This is a list of T cell receptor beta chains from one sample in a study of blood T cell repertoires in COVID-19. Sequencing was performed with immunoSEQ multiplex PCR; in TCRdb, only in-frame clones are kept and a portion is missing. The table has 69,000 or so clones, 70% to 90% seen once. Sequenced sample: peripheral blood. These TCRs come from a woman of 80 years or more with active or convalescent COVID-19. The CDR3 runs from the conserved cysteine through the conserved F or W. Each record gives: CDR3 protein, CDR3 DNA, clone size, D gene, J gene, V gene. The D gene is left open where the match is weak. Clone size appears in some rows only: once, few, many, or a class for an expanded clone.

cdr3_aa: CASSPPLSPGINSPLHF; cdr3_nt: TGTGCCAGCTCACCACCTCTTTCCCCAGGGATTAATTCACCCCTCCACTTT; clone_size: once; d_call: .; j_call: TRBJ1-6; v_call: TRBV18
cdr3_aa: CASSLGGQGPLRYQETQYF; cdr3_nt: TGTGCCAGCAGCTTAGGGGGACAGGGTCCCCTTCGGTACCAAGAGACCCAGTACTTC; clone_size: .; d_call: TRBD1; j_call: TRBJ2-5; v_call: TRBV7-2
cdr3_aa: CASSQDRVEQFF; cdr3_nt: TGTGCCAGCAGCCAAGACAGGGTTGAGCAGTTCTTC; clone_size: .; d_call: .; j_call: TRBJ2-1; v_call: TRBV4-2
cdr3_aa: CASSPPRGGYEQYF; cdr3_nt: TGTGCCAGCAGCCCTCCCAGGGGTGGTTACGAGCAGTACTTC; clone_size: .; d_call: .; j_call: TRBJ2-7; v_call: TRBV14
cdr3_aa: CASSISGTGGNQPQHF; cdr3_nt: TGTGCCAGTAGTATCTCCGGGACAGGGGGCAATCAGCCCCAGCATTTT; clone_size: .; d_call: TRBD1; j_call: TRBJ1-5; v_call: TRBV19
cdr3_aa: CASALSGRLSSYEQYF; cdr3_nt: TGCGCCAGCGCTCTATCCGGACGACTAAGCTCCTACGAGCAGTACTTC; clone_size: .; d_call: .; j_call: TRBJ2-7; v_call: TRBV4-3
cdr3_aa: CASIRGTEAFF; cdr3_nt: TGTGCCAGCATCCGAGGGACTGAAGCTTTCTTT; clone_size: .; d_call: .; j_call: TRBJ1-1; v_call: TRBV7-9
cdr3_aa: CASESPTGVGQPQHF; cdr3_nt: TGTGCCAGCGAGTCACCGACAGGGGTAGGGCAGCCCCAGCATTTT; clone_size: .; d_call: TRBD1; j_call: TRBJ1-5; v_call: TRBV6-6
cdr3_aa: CASSLVRATNEKLFF; cdr3_nt: TGTGCCAGCAGCTTAGTTCGTGCAACTAATGAAAAACTGTTTTTT; clone_size: .; d_call: .; j_call: TRBJ1-4; v_call: TRBV7-9
cdr3_aa: CASSPTGGPMTYEQYF; cdr3_nt: TGTGCCAGCAGCCCCACAGGGGGGCCAATGACCTACGAGCAGTACTTC; clone_size: .; d_call: TRBD1; j_call: TRBJ2-7; v_call: TRBV9
cdr3_aa: CASSSNPRVQGSGANVLTF; cdr3_nt: TGTGCCAGCAGCTCAAATCCCCGGGTACAGGGGTCTGGGGCCAACGTCCTGACTTTC; clone_size: .; d_call: TRBD1; j_call: TRBJ2-6; v_call: TRBV7-3
cdr3_aa: CASSLPQGGKEKLFF; cdr3_nt: TGTGCCAGCAGCCTACCACAGGGGGGTAAAGAAAAACTGTTTTTT; clone_size: .; d_call: TRBD1; j_call: TRBJ1-4; v_call: TRBV3-1/TRBV3-2
cdr3_aa: CASSHRESGSPLHF; cdr3_nt: TGTGCCAGCAGTCATAGAGAATCGGGTTCACCCCTCCACTTT; clone_size: .; d_call: .; j_call: TRBJ1-6; v_call: TRBV13
cdr3_aa: CASSRRDRGNKQETQYF; cdr3_nt: TGCGCCAGCAGTCGTAGAGACAGGGGGAACAAACAAGAGACCCAGTACTTC; clone_size: .; d_call: TRBD1; j_call: TRBJ2-5; v_call: TRBV23-1
cdr3_aa: CASSLGPMSTDTQYF; cdr3_nt: TGTGCCAGCAGCTTAGGGCCCATGAGCACAGATACGCAGTATTTT; clone_size: once; d_call: .; j_call: TRBJ2-3; v_call: TRBV7-2
cdr3_aa: CASAIGSADTYQPQHF; cdr3_nt: TGTGCTAGTGCCATTGGCTCGGCGGACACCTATCAGCCCCAGCATTTT; clone_size: .; d_call: .; j_call: TRBJ1-5; v_call: TRBV12-5
cdr3_aa: CASSQTLAETQYF; cdr3_nt: TGTGCCAGCAGCCAAACATTAGCGGAGACCCAGTACTTC; clone_size: .; d_call: .; j_call: TRBJ2-5; v_call: TRBV3-1/TRBV3-2
cdr3_aa: CASSPRAGKDSGANVLTF; cdr3_nt: TGTGCCAGCAGCCCCCGGGCAGGGAAGGACTCTGGGGCCAACGTCCTGACTTTC; clone_size: .; d_call: .; j_call: TRBJ2-6; v_call: TRBV7-9
cdr3_aa: CASSQDSRGQVGDEQFF; cdr3_nt: TGCGCCAGCAGCCAAGATTCCAGAGGGCAGGTAGGTGATGAGCAGTTCTTC; clone_size: .; d_call: .; j_call: TRBJ2-1; v_call: TRBV4-3
cdr3_aa: CASSFPRQGDWRSPLHF; cdr3_nt: TGTGCCAGCAGTTTCCCCCGACAGGGGGATTGGAGATCACCCCTCCACTTT; clone_size: once; d_call: TRBD1; j_call: TRBJ1-6; v_call: TRBV27
cdr3_aa: CASMGALNQPQHF; cdr3_nt: TGTGCCAGTATGGGGGCCCTCAATCAGCCCCAGCATTTT; clone_size: .; d_call: .; j_call: TRBJ1-5; v_call: TRBV19
cdr3_aa: CASSLLASGVNEQFF; cdr3_nt: TGCGCCAGCAGCTTGTTGGCATCGGGTGTCAATGAGCAGTTCTTC; clone_size: .; d_call: .; j_call: TRBJ2-1; v_call: TRBV5-1
cdr3_aa: CASSVSYSGANVLTF; cdr3_nt: TGTGCCAGCAGCGTATCCTACTCTGGGGCCAACGTCCTGACTTTC; clone_size: .; d_call: .; j_call: TRBJ2-6; v_call: TRBV9
cdr3_aa: CATSDSHNAEAFF; cdr3_nt: TGTGCCACCAGTGACTCTCACAATGCTGAAGCTTTCTTT; clone_size: .; d_call: .; j_call: TRBJ1-1; v_call: TRBV24-1
cdr3_aa: CASNRLAGEETQYF; cdr3_nt: TGTGCCAGCAACCGACTAGCGGGAGAGGAGACCCAGTACTTC; clone_size: .; d_call: TRBD2; j_call: TRBJ2-5; v_call: TRBV7-9
cdr3_aa: CASRPTGVGGYTF; cdr3_nt: TGTGCCAGCAGACCGACAGGGGTCGGTGGCTACACCTTC; clone_size: .; d_call: TRBD1; j_call: TRBJ1-2; v_call: TRBV6-5
cdr3_aa: CSGTRTRSSTDTQYF; cdr3_nt: TGCAGCGGTACCCGGACACGATCTAGCACAGATACGCAGTATTTT; clone_size: .; d_call: .; j_call: TRBJ2-3; v_call: TRBV29-1
cdr3_aa: CASTTGEGHNSPLHF; cdr3_nt: TGTGCCAGTACCACCGGAGAGGGCCATAATTCACCCCTCCACTTT; clone_size: .; d_call: .; j_call: TRBJ1-6; v_call: TRBV19
cdr3_aa: CASSSGGNQPQHF; cdr3_nt: TGTGCCAGCAGCTCAGGAGGGAATCAGCCCCAGCATTTT; clone_size: once; d_call: .; j_call: TRBJ1-5; v_call: TRBV5-6
cdr3_aa: CASSYWSSYEQYF; cdr3_nt: TGTGCCAGCAGTTATTGGAGTTCCTACGAGCAGTACTTC; clone_size: .; d_call: .; j_call: TRBJ2-7; v_call: TRBV6-2/TRBV6-3
cdr3_aa: CASSQPDRDTYPPGNTIYF; cdr3_nt: TGCGCCAGCAGCCAACCCGACAGGGACACTTACCCTCCGGGAAACACCATATATTTT; clone_size: .; d_call: TRBD1; j_call: TRBJ1-3; v_call: TRBV4-1
cdr3_aa: CASRPPQRSYTEAFF; cdr3_nt: TGTGCCAGTAGACCCCCCCAGCGATCATATACTGAAGCTTTCTTT; clone_size: .; d_call: .; j_call: TRBJ1-1; v_call: TRBV19
cdr3_aa: CASSPWTSTYNEQFF; cdr3_nt: TGTGCCAGTAGTCCTTGGACTAGCACCTACAATGAGCAGTTCTTC; clone_size: once; d_call: TRBD2; j_call: TRBJ2-1; v_call: TRBV19
cdr3_aa: CASSGNRGGANVLTF; cdr3_nt: TGTGCCAGCAGCGGCAACAGGGGTGGGGCCAACGTCCTGACTTTC; clone_size: .; d_call: TRBD1; j_call: TRBJ2-6; v_call: TRBV6-5
cdr3_aa: CASSKVAGGTDTQYF; cdr3_nt: .; clone_size: .; d_call: .; j_call: TRBJ2-3; v_call: TRBV21-1
cdr3_aa: CASTDSGPLHF; cdr3_nt: TGTGCCAGCACAGACTCCGGGCCCCTCCACTTT; clone_size: .; d_call: .; j_call: TRBJ1-6; v_call: TRBV12-3/TRBV12-4
cdr3_aa: CASSEVAFAGELFF; cdr3_nt: TGTGCCAGCAGTGAAGTAGCGTTCGCCGGGGAGCTGTTTTTT; clone_size: .; d_call: .; j_call: TRBJ2-2; v_call: TRBV6-1
cdr3_aa: CASSLGGGAEDIQYF; cdr3_nt: TGTGCCAGCAGCTTAGGTGGGGGGGCAGAAGACATTCAGTACTTC; clone_size: .; d_call: .; j_call: TRBJ2-4; v_call: TRBV7-6
cdr3_aa: CASSYNLAGGLTDTQYF; cdr3_nt: TGTGCCAGCAGCTACAATCTAGCGGGGGGGCTGACAGATACGCAGTATTTT; clone_size: .; d_call: TRBD2; j_call: TRBJ2-3; v_call: TRBV5-4
cdr3_aa: CATSRRVPRAGQMLTNEKLFF; cdr3_nt: TGTGCCACCAGCAGAAGAGTCCCTCGAGCCGGACAAATGCTAACTAATGAAAAACTGTTTTTT; clone_size: .; d_call: .; j_call: TRBJ1-4; v_call: TRBV15
cdr3_aa: CASSPGQFNSPLHF; cdr3_nt: TGTGCCAGCAGCCCGGGACAGTTCAATTCACCCCTCCACTTT; clone_size: .; d_call: TRBD1; j_call: TRBJ1-6; v_call: TRBV5-6
cdr3_aa: CASSLQGQGIGETQYF; cdr3_nt: TGTGCCAGCAGCTTGCAGGGCCAGGGCATCGGGGAGACCCAGTACTTC; clone_size: .; d_call: .; j_call: TRBJ2-5; v_call: TRBV7-2
cdr3_aa: CASSQQGRTETQYF; cdr3_nt: TGCGCCAGCAGCCAACAGGGCCGGACGGAGACCCAGTACTTC; clone_size: .; d_call: .; j_call: TRBJ2-5; v_call: TRBV5-1
cdr3_aa: CASSFRPGAGGAGELFF; cdr3_nt: TGTGCCAGCAGCTTCCGTCCAGGGGCGGGGGGAGCCGGGGAGCTGTTTTTT; clone_size: .; d_call: TRBD2; j_call: TRBJ2-2; v_call: TRBV11-3
cdr3_aa: CASSLGWDSRDYGYTF; cdr3_nt: TGTGCCAGCAGCTTAGGATGGGACAGTAGGGACTATGGCTACACCTTC; clone_size: .; d_call: TRBD1; j_call: TRBJ1-2; v_call: TRBV7-8
cdr3_aa: CASSLPFGTGNQPQHF; cdr3_nt: TGTGCCAGCAGTTTACCCTTCGGGACAGGGAATCAGCCCCAGCATTTT; clone_size: .; d_call: TRBD1; j_call: TRBJ1-5; v_call: TRBV28
cdr3_aa: CAWSLGVLANEKLFF; cdr3_nt: TGTGCCTGGAGTCTCGGGGTCTTGGCTAATGAAAAACTGTTTTTT; clone_size: .; d_call: .; j_call: TRBJ1-4; v_call: TRBV30
cdr3_aa: CASSYGPGQGYGEAFF; cdr3_nt: TGTGCCAGCAGTTACGGGCCAGGACAGGGATATGGTGAAGCTTTCTTT; clone_size: .; d_call: TRBD1; j_call: TRBJ1-1; v_call: TRBV6-2/TRBV6-3
cdr3_aa: CASSSDRGRVYGYTF; cdr3_nt: TGTGCCAGCAGCTCAGACAGGGGGCGCGTCTATGGCTACACCTTC; clone_size: few; d_call: TRBD1; j_call: TRBJ1-2; v_call: TRBV11-2
cdr3_aa: CASSLGVGGETGSYEQYF; cdr3_nt: TGCGCCAGCAGCTTGGGGGTAGGGGGCGAAACAGGCTCCTACGAGCAGTACTTC; clone_size: .; d_call: TRBD1; j_call: TRBJ2-7; v_call: TRBV5-1
cdr3_aa: CASSFGGTSTDTQYF; cdr3_nt: TGTGCCAGCAGCTTCGGCGGGACTAGCACAGATACGCAGTATTTT; clone_size: few; d_call: .; j_call: TRBJ2-3; v_call: TRBV5-4
cdr3_aa: CASSLVGQAGEQYF; cdr3_nt: TGTGCCAGCAGCTTAGTAGGACAGGCGGGCGAGCAGTACTTC; clone_size: .; d_call: TRBD1; j_call: TRBJ2-7; v_call: TRBV7-6
cdr3_aa: CASSLRYRTSAYEQYF; cdr3_nt: TGTGCCAGCAGTTTAAGGTATCGGACTAGCGCCTACGAGCAGTACTTC; clone_size: .; d_call: TRBD2; j_call: TRBJ2-7; v_call: TRBV27
cdr3_aa: CASQSLAGKVTEQFF; cdr3_nt: TGTGCCAGCCAGTCCCTAGCGGGGAAAGTGACTGAGCAGTTCTTC; clone_size: few; d_call: TRBD2; j_call: TRBJ2-1; v_call: TRBV27
cdr3_aa: CASSLGLVGSEQYF; cdr3_nt: TGTGCCAGCAGCCTGGGACTAGTAGGTTCCGAGCAGTACTTC; clone_size: .; d_call: TRBD2; j_call: TRBJ2-7; v_call: TRBV7-2
cdr3_aa: CASSLEFGIVETQYF; cdr3_nt: TGTGCCAGCAGCTTAGAGTTCGGGATAGTGGAGACCCAGTACTTC; clone_size: .; d_call: .; j_call: TRBJ2-5; v_call: TRBV11-2
cdr3_aa: CSVVGSRGQVVF; cdr3_nt: TGCAGCGTTGTGGGTTCGAGGGGACAGGTAGTGTTC; clone_size: .; d_call: TRBD1; j_call: TRBJ2-7; v_call: TRBV29-1
cdr3_aa: CASSLEVGTGGNEQYF; cdr3_nt: TGTGCCAGCAGCTTGGAGGTGGGGACAGGGGGAAACGAGCAGTACTTC; clone_size: .; d_call: TRBD1; j_call: TRBJ2-7; v_call: TRBV5-5
cdr3_aa: CASSVEASPNYEQYF; cdr3_nt: TGTGCCAGCAGCGTAGAGGCTAGCCCCAACTACGAGCAGTACTTC; clone_size: .; d_call: .; j_call: TRBJ2-7; v_call: TRBV9
cdr3_aa: CASSLTPPGQAPYEQYF; cdr3_nt: TGTGCCAGCAGTTTAACACCTCCGGGACAGGCTCCCTACGAGCAGTACTTC; clone_size: .; d_call: TRBD1; j_call: TRBJ2-7; v_call: TRBV27